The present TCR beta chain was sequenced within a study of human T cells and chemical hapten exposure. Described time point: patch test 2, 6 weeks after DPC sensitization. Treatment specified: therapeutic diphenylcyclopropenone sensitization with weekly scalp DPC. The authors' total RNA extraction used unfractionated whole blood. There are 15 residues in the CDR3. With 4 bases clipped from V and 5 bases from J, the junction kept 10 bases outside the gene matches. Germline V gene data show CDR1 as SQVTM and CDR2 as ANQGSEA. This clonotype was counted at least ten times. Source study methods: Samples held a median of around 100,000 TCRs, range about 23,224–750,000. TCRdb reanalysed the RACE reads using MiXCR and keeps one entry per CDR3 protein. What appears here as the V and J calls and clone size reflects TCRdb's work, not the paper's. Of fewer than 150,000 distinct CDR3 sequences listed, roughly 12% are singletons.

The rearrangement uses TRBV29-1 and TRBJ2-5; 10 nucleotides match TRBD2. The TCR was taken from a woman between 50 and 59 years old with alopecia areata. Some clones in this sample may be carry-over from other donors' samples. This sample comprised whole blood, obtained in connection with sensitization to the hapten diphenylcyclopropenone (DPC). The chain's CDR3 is CSVGLSGRAGETQYF. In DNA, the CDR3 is TGCAGCGTTGGATTAAGCGGGAGGGCCGGGGAGACCCAGTACTTC.